Presented here are 29 T cell receptor beta chains from one specimen sequenced in a study of T cell changes during pregnancy in multiple sclerosis. The method was immunoSEQ multiplex PCR; TCRdb's version includes in-frame clones alone and lacks a portion of them. The data show about 120,000 clones, over 85% seen once. Sequences were derived from peripheral blood, sampled before pregnancy. The source is a female donor with multiple sclerosis, enrolled in a pregnancy study.

A single count supports this clone. This chain uses TRBV11-3 with TRBJ2-7; 7 bases line up with TRBD1. Germline trimming cut 5 bases from V and 3 bases from J; bases unmatched to any gene: 10. This CDR3 contains 15 residues. The germline V gene encodes CDR1 SGHNT and CDR2 YENEEA. CDR3 protein: CASSVTGVVIYEQYF. In DNA form, the CDR3 reads TGTGCCAGCAGCGTAACAGGGGTGGTCATCTACGAGCAGTACTTC.

V usage is TRBV11-2 and J usage is TRBJ1-2; D is ambiguous. The CDR3 runs to 13 residues. The V gene lost 6 bases and the J gene lost 3 bases, with 11 bases spanning the gap. The germline V gene has CDR1 SGHAT and CDR2 FQNNGV. This chain's CDR3 is CASRNGGDYGYTF. CDR3 in DNA: TGTGCCAGCAGGAATGGAGGAGACTATGGCTACACCTTC.

The chain links TRBV7-2 to TRBJ1-2, with unresolved D. Looked up from germline, CDR1 is SGHTA and CDR2 is FQGNSA. Trimming took off 4 bases at V and 4 bases at J, with 19 bases between the two ends. The CDR3 is 16 amino acids. The CDR3 is CASSYNNGEAAYGYTF. For the CDR3, the DNA is TGTGCCAGCAGCTATAACAACGGAGAAGCGGCCTATGGCTACACCTTC.

This clone occurred once. V is TRBV30 and J is TRBJ2-7; possible D gene TRBD2, 6 bases. The CDR3 length is 12 residues. Germline V gives CDR1 GTSNPN, CDR2 SVGIG (reference sequence). V was clipped by 3 bases and J by 3 bases, with 9 bases between them. CDR3 DNA: TGTGCCTGGAGCCCCGGGGGCTACGAGCAGTACTTC. This sequence encodes CAWSPGGYEQYF.

The sample holds a few counts of this clone. This chain joins TRBV11-2 and TRBJ1-2, with D unclear. The germline V gene encodes CDR1 SGHAT and CDR2 FQNNGV. Trimming took 1 base from V and 4 from J, leaving 10 bases between them. The length of the CDR3 is 14 residues. The CDR3 loop reads CASSLGRVTYGYTF. DNA of the CDR3: TGTGCCAGCAGCTTAGGACGGGTAACCTATGGCTACACCTTC.

V is TRBV2 and J is TRBJ1-4, with TRBD1 as a possible D gene (6 bases). Germline V CDR1 and CDR2: SNHLY, FYNNEI. The CDR3 runs 13 residues. V was pared by 7 bases and J by 5 bases, with 11 bases between. The CDR3: CASKGTRNEKLFF. The CDR3, as DNA: TGTGCCAGCAAAGGGACAAGGAATGAAAAACTGTTTTTT.

This clone was counted a single time. The chain carries TRBV11-2 and TRBJ2-1; 8 bases map to TRBD2. The CDR3 sequence is 16 residues long. The J segment lost 9 bases and the V segment lost 6 bases, leaving 16 bases of the junction unmatched. Germline V gene sequence: CDR1 SGHAT, CDR2 FQNNGV. The CDR3 coding sequence is TGTGCCAGCAGACCCCCCGGTGTCGCGGGAGGTAGTGAGCAGTTCTTC. It specifies CASRPPGVAGGSEQFF.

In this sample, this clone turned up a few times. This chain joins TRBV7-3 and TRBJ1-6; D call uncertain. There are 14 residues in the CDR3. Trimming left V 0 bases short and J 9 bases short, with 9 bases between. Germline values: CDR1 SGHTA, CDR2 FQGTGA. In DNA, the CDR3 is TGTGCCAGCAGCTTAACCCAGGCCGGTTCACCCCTCCACTTT. Amino acid sequence: CASSLTQAGSPLHF.

This rearrangement joins TRBV4-2 to TRBJ2-7, with D possibly TRBD2 on 5 matching bases. This CDR3 spans 15 amino acids. V dropped 1 base and J dropped 6 bases, with 16 bases sitting between them. Germline lookup yields CDR1 LGHNA and CDR2 YNFKEQ. CDR3 residues: CASSQGTWTPLEQYF. CDR3 sequence (DNA): TGTGCCAGCAGCCAAGGCACTTGGACTCCCCTCGAGCAGTACTTC.

V and J are TRBV27 and TRBJ1-2; D is uncertain. This CDR3 is 11 amino acids long. Germline V lookup: CDR1 MNHEY, CDR2 SMNVEV (reference sequence). V lost 6 bases to trimming and J lost 8 bases, with 10 bases between them. The CDR3, as DNA: TGTGCCAGCAGGCCGAGGGAGGGCTACACCTTC. Encoded protein: CASRPREGYTF.

The V and J genes are TRBV9 and TRBJ2-7; 8 bases agree with TRBD1. CDR1 and CDR2 from the germline V gene are SGDLS and YYNGEE. The CDR3 consists of 15 residues. The V segment lost 0 bases and the J segment 5 bases; nucleotides outside the gene matches: 7. The CDR3 protein is CASSVVGTGGDEQYF. Here the CDR3 DNA reads TGTGCCAGCAGCGTAGTCGGGACAGGCGGAGACGAGCAGTACTTC.

The CDR3 DNA is TGTGCCAGCAGCTTAACGACGCTAGCGGGAGTTCGTTATGAGCAGTTCTTC. This encodes CASSLTTLAGVRYEQFF. The chain joins TRBV7-3 to TRBJ2-1; 10 nucleotides agree with TRBD2. The CDR3 length is 17 residues. J gave up 8 bases and V 0 bases, and 10 bases lay outside the gene matches. Per germline, CDR1 SGHTA and CDR2 FQGTGA.

The rearrangement joins TRBV30 to TRBJ1-4; D is possibly TRBD1 (5 bases). Germline-derived CDR1 and CDR2 are GTSNPN and SVGIG (reference sequence). The CDR3 is 13 residues long. V was shortened by 4 bases and J by 3 bases, with 9 bases between the two germline ends. The CDR3 loop is CAWNWGANEKLFF. CDR3 nucleotides: TGTGCCTGGAACTGGGGGGCTAATGAAAAACTGTTTTTT.

The chain links TRBV18 to TRBJ1-1, with 9 bases that match TRBD1. Germline V gene lookup returns CDR1 KGHSH and CDR2 LQKENI. This CDR3 has 15 residues. After removal of 2 bases from V and 4 bases from J, the junction contained 5 bases not matched to a gene. CDR3 nucleotide sequence: TGTGCCAGCTCACCATGGGACAGGGCGGGCACTGAAGCTTTCTTT. Protein: CASSPWDRAGTEAFF. The complete variable domain, with remaining parts taken from reference TRBV18 and TRBJ1-1, reads NAGVMQNPRHLVRRRGQEARLRCSPMKGHSHVYWYRQLPEEGLKFMVYLQKENIIDESGMPKERFSAEFPKEGPSILRIQQVVRGDSAAYFCASSPWDRAGTEAFFGQGTRLTVV.

This sequence joins TRBV25-1 and TRBJ1-1; TRBD1 matches 10 bases. The CDR3 extends over 16 amino acids. Germline CDR1 and CDR2: MGHDK and SYGVNS. Losses at the gene ends were 3 bases for V and 5 bases for J; bases not matched to a gene: 9. In nucleotides, the CDR3 is TGTGCCAGCAGTGACCTCGGGACAGGGGACCCTACTGAAGCTTTCTTT. Translation: CASSDLGTGDPTEAFF.

CDR3 DNA: TGTGCCAGCAGCGCCTCTATACAGGGGGCAAACACTGAAGCTTTCTTT. Protein sequence: CASSASIQGANTEAFF. This chain joins TRBV9 and TRBJ1-1; TRBD1 matches at 9 bases. CDR1 and CDR2 from the germline V gene are SGDLS and YYNGEE. V trimming: 3 bases; J trimming: 2 bases; junction bases outside the gene matches: 8. This CDR3 is built from 16 residues. Complete variable domain (other parts from reference TRBV9 and TRBJ1-1): DSGVTQTPKHLITATGQRVTLRCSPRSGDLSVYWYQQSLDQGLQFLIQYYNGEERAKGNILERFSAQQFPDLHSELNLSSLELGDSALYFCASSASIQGANTEAFFGQGTRLTVV.

This clone was recorded once. The chain recombines TRBV7-9 with TRBJ1-2; no clear D. The CDR3 totals 15 residues. Deletions cut 5 bases from V and 1 base from J, with 14 bases between. Germline CDR1 SEHNR, CDR2 FQNEAQ (reference sequence). This CDR3 reads CASSETLGINYGYTF. Here the CDR3 DNA reads TGTGCCAGCAGCGAAACGCTCGGGATTAACTATGGCTACACCTTC. Drawing the rest from reference TRBV7-9 and TRBJ1-2, the complete variable domain is DTGVSQNPRHKITKRGQNVTFRCDPISEHNRLYWYRQTLGQGPEFLTYFQNEAQLEKSRLLSDRFSAERPKGSFSTLEIQRTEQGDSAMYLCASSETLGINYGYTFGSGTRLTVV.

The chain carries TRBV5-1 and TRBJ1-1, with a weak D call TRBD1 (6 bases). Between the trimmed V and J ends, which lost 2 bases and 1 base, there was a span of 15 bases. The CDR3 covers 16 residues. CDR1 and CDR2 (germline): SGHRS, YFSETQ. Here the CDR3 DNA reads TGCGCCAGCAGCTTTTTTTCGACAGGAGGGAACACTGAAGCTTTCTTT. It encodes CASSFFSTGGNTEAFF.

J is TRBJ1-1 and V is TRBV5-6, with a weak D call TRBD1 (5 bases). V was cut by 0 bases and J by 8 bases, with 11 bases left in between. CDR3 length: 13 residues. CDR1 and CDR2 from the germline V gene are SGHDT and YYEEEE. For the CDR3, the DNA is TGTGCCAGCAGCTTGGGATGGGGCAGGGAAGCTTTCTTT. Translation gives CASSLGWGREAFF.

The chain joins TRBV29-1 to TRBJ2-3, with 10 bases identical to TRBD2. In germline, CDR1 is SQVTM, CDR2 ANQGSEA. V lost 4 bases to trimming and J lost 0 bases; unmatched junction nucleotides: 10. The CDR3 is 17 residues long. The CDR3 nucleotides are TGCAGCGTTGGGGGGACTAGCGCTTCGTCTAGCACAGATACGCAGTATTTT. Residues: CSVGGTSASSSTDTQYF.

The V gene is TRBV9, the J gene TRBJ2-3; 7 bases align to TRBD1. Germline V gives CDR1 SGDLS, CDR2 YYNGEE. Trimming removed 0 bases from V and 2 bases from J; junction bases left unmatched: 6. The CDR3 spans 16 residues. CDR3 coding DNA: TGTGCCAGCAGCGTAGACTCCAGGGGGAACACAGATACGCAGTATTTT. Translation: CASSVDSRGNTDTQYF.

The chain carries TRBV28 and TRBJ2-7, with 9 bases lining up with TRBD1. CDR3 length: 15 residues. V gave up 6 bases and J gave up 2 bases; unmatched junction bases: 8. Germline CDR1 is MDHEN and CDR2 is SYDVKM. The CDR3 is CASSTGTGIPYEQYF. DNA of the CDR3: TGTGCCAGCAGCACCGGGACAGGGATTCCCTACGAGCAGTACTTC.

This chain connects TRBV6-1 to TRBJ2-1, with D hard to call. The CDR3 sequence is 18 residues long. The germline V gene encodes CDR1 MNHNS and CDR2 SASEGT. Trimming shortened V by 1 base and J by 0 bases, and 16 bases separated the two germline ends. The CDR3 sequence is CASSEGSTRLSSYNEQFF. CDR3 coding DNA: TGTGCCAGCAGTGAAGGGTCAACGCGCCTGAGCTCCTACAATGAGCAGTTCTTC.

V gene TRBV7-3 combines with J gene TRBJ1-2; weak D call: TRBD1 (6 bases). CDR3 size: 13 residues. Trimming removed 2 bases from V and 8 bases from J, with 12 bases in between. CDR1 is SGHTA and CDR2 is FQGTGA in the germline V gene. The CDR3 bases are TGTGCCAGCAGCTTATACCAGGGGATGGGCTACACCTTC. It translates to CASSLYQGMGYTF.

V and J are TRBV28 and TRBJ2-7, with D maybe TRBD1 (6 bases). The V end lost 5 bases, the J end lost 4 bases, and 9 bases lay between the germline ends. In germline, CDR1 is MDHEN, CDR2 SYDVKM. The CDR3 is 12 amino acids. CDR3 sequence reads: CASSGQLYEQYF. Written as DNA, the CDR3 is TGTGCCAGCAGTGGACAGCTATACGAGCAGTACTTC.

CDR3 in amino acids: CASRTSGNPDTQYF. CDR3 DNA sequence: TGTGCCAGCAGGACTAGCGGGAATCCAGATACGCAGTATTTT. The rearrangement joins TRBV2 to TRBJ2-3, with 11 nucleotides matching TRBD2. Losses at the gene ends were 6 bases for V and 4 bases for J; bases not matched to a gene: 3. CDR1 is SNHLY and CDR2 is FYNNEI in the germline V gene. The CDR3 covers 14 residues.

The chain recombines TRBV2 with TRBJ2-1; TRBD2 matches 13 bases. The length of the CDR3 is 18 residues. CDR1 and CDR2 from the germline V gene are SNHLY and FYNNEI. After removal of 6 bases from V and 0 bases from J, the junction contained 8 bases not matched to a gene. The CDR3 DNA reads TGTGCCAGCAGAGTGACTAGCGGGAGGCCCAGCTCCTACAATGAGCAGTTCTTC. It yields the protein CASRVTSGRPSSYNEQFF. Full variable domain (missing parts from reference TRBV2 and TRBJ2-1): EPEVTQTPSHQVTQMGQEVILRCVPISNHLYFYWYRQILGQKVEFLVSFYNNEISEKSEIFDDQFSVERPDGSNFTLKIRSTKLEDSAMYFCASRVTSGRPSSYNEQFFGPGTRLTVL.

This CDR3 is CATSSVEPQHF. CDR3 in DNA: TGTGCCACCTCTTCGGTCGAGCCCCAGCATTTT. The genes are TRBV28 and TRBJ1-5, with D unclear. The CDR3 loop spans 11 amino acids. V gave up 10 bases and J gave up 8 bases, with 12 bases separating them. Germline assignment: CDR1 MDHEN and CDR2 SYDVKM.

This sequence joins TRBV27 and TRBJ1-1; tentatively, D is TRBD1 (6 bases). V was trimmed by 6 bases and J by 5 bases, leaving 19 bases between them. The CDR3 is 15 amino acids. From germline, CDR1 is MNHEY and CDR2 SMNVEV (reference sequence). The CDR3 bases are TGTGCCAGCAGAAACCTTCAGGGGCCGGGGACTGAAGCTTTCTTT. Residues: CASRNLQGPGTEAFF.